These T cell receptor beta chains were read from a single sample in a study of beta chain features in type 1 diabetes. The protocol was immunoSEQ multiplex PCR, while the TCRdb copy is restricted to in-frame clones and leaves out a portion. The sample has roughly 330,000 clones; about 13% are singletons. The sequenced sample consisted of naive CD4+ T cells from blood. Every receptor here comes from a woman aged 18-29 years with type 1 diabetes. CDR3s include the opening cysteine and the closing phenylalanine or tryptophan. D genes are given only for firm matches. Clone size is not always given. Where it is, it says once, few, many or a class for expanded clones.

j_call | v_call | clone_size | d_call | cdr3_nt | cdr3_aa
TRBJ2-2 | TRBV27 | few | - | TGTGCCAGCAGTTTATCACTCTTGAACACCGGGGAGCTGTTTTTT | CASSLSLLNTGELFF
TRBJ2-3 | TRBV28 | - | - | TGTGCCATAGGAGGAAGTAGCACAGATACGCAGTATTTT | CAIGGSSTDTQYF
TRBJ2-5 | TRBV9 | - | TRBD2 | TGTGCCAGTAGCGGGAGTTCGGGGGAGACCCAGTACTTC | CASSGSSGETQYF
TRBJ1-3 | TRBV9 | few | - | TGTGCCAGCAGCGCCTCGGACACCATATATTTT | CASSASDTIYF
TRBJ1-2 | TRBV7-9 | few | TRBD1 | TGTGCCAGCAGAGACGGGACAGGGGGCTATGGCTACACCTTC | CASRDGTGGYGYTF
TRBJ2-1 | TRBV30 | - | - | TGTGCCCGCTCCGGAGCGGATTGGGGTGAGCAGTTCTTC | CARSGADWGEQFF
TRBJ1-5 | TRBV30 | - | TRBD1 | TGTGCCTGGGGGGGACAGGGGAATCAGCCCCAGCATTTT | CAWGGQGNQPQHF
TRBJ1-2 | TRBV6-5 | - | TRBD1 | TGTGCCAGCAGTTACGACCGGGACAGGGGGAGCTATGGCTACACCTTC | CASSYDRDRGSYGYTF
TRBJ2-7 | TRBV4-2 | once | - | TGTGCCAGCAGCCAAGAAAAGCTAGATTGGGAGCAGTACTTC | CASSQEKLDWEQYF
TRBJ2-3 | TRBV12-5 | few | TRBD1 | TGTGCTAGTGGTACAGGGGGCAGCACAGATACGCAGTATTTT | CASGTGGSTDTQYF
TRBJ1-1 | TRBV19 | - | - | TGTGCCAGTAGTACATTCCGTCACGGTGAAGCTTTCTTT | CASSTFRHGEAFF
TRBJ2-7 | TRBV28 | few | - | TGTGCCAGCACCCCTGCGGGACCCTCCTACGAGCAGTACTTC | CASTPAGPSYEQYF
TRBJ1-2 | TRBV10-3 | - | - | TGTGCCATCAGTGATACAGGGAACTATGGCTACACCTTC | CAISDTGNYGYTF
TRBJ1-1 | TRBV7-9 | few | - | TGTGCCAGCAGCTTAATCTCTGAAGCTTTCTTT | CASSLISEAFF
TRBJ2-7 | TRBV15 | few | - | TGTGCCACCAGCAGAGAGAAAGGGGTTACTTCCTACGAGCAGTACTTC | CATSREKGVTSYEQYF
TRBJ2-5 | TRBV29-1 | few | TRBD2 | TGCAGCGTGAAAACCGGGACTAGCGGGAAAGAAGAGACCCAGTACTTC | CSVKTGTSGKEETQYF
TRBJ2-5 | TRBV6-1 | - | - | TGTGCCAGCAGTACGAGCGCGGGGACCCAGTACTTC | CASSTSAGTQYF
TRBJ2-7 | TRBV7-2 | few | - | TGTGCCAGCAGCCCGGCACGGAGCTCCTACGAGCAGTACTTC | CASSPARSSYEQYF
TRBJ1-4 | TRBV28 | - | - | TGTGCCAGCAGGGTACAGGAAGAAGGCGAAAAACTGTTTTTT | CASRVQEEGEKLFF
TRBJ2-3 | TRBV7-2 | - | - | TGTGCCAGCAGCCCCCGGACGGCCGGGGGCACAGATACGCAGTATTTT | CASSPRTAGGTDTQYF
TRBJ2-4 | TRBV14 | - | - | TGTGCCAGCAGCCCCCAGGGGCTGGGCAAAAACATTCAGTACTTC | CASSPQGLGKNIQYF
TRBJ2-2 | TRBV9 | few | TRBD1 | TGTGCCAGCAGCGCGGGACAGGGAAACACCGGGGAGCTGTTTTTT | CASSAGQGNTGELFF